This T cell receptor (beta chain) appears in the sequencing data of a study of T-cell reconstitution after alpha-beta-depleted transplantation in children. Points from the study as a whole: It was reported that alpha-beta T cells came from several hundred expanded graft clones (about two months after transplant). At one year after transplant, newly produced T cells mostly accounted for T-cell counts and diversity. It was surviving recipient T cells and thymic progenitors that gave some patients high TCRbeta diversity at day 60.

Construction of the TCRbeta library involved unique molecular identifiers. TCRdb reprocessed the PCR reads via MiXCR and lists one record per CDR3 protein. The table records some 300,000 distinct CDR3 sequences, around 10% of them present only once. The J segment lost 6 bases and the V segment lost 0 bases, leaving 6 bases of the junction unmatched. The CDR3 loop spans 14 amino acids. Germline CDR1 SGHRS, CDR2 YFSETQ. The table lists this clonotype with many counts. Antigen unknown. The sequences come from PBMCs, collected before TCRalphabeta/CD19-depleted stem cell transplant. The V and J genes are TRBV5-1 and TRBJ2-7; 7 positions match TRBD1. This receptor was identified in a boy under three years old with acute myeloid leukemia, due to receive a stem cell transplant. This CDR3 reads CASSLDRGWGEQYF. For the CDR3, the DNA is TGCGCCAGCAGCTTGGACAGGGGATGGGGCGAGCAGTACTTC.